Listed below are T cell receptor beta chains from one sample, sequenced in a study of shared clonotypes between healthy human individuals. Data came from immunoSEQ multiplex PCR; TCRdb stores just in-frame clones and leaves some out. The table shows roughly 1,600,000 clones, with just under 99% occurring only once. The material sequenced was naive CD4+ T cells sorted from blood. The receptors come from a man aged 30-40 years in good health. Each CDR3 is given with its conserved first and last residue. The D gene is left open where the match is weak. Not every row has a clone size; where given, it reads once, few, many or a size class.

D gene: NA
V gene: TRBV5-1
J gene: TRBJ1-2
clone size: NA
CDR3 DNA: TGCGCCAGCAGTAAAGATTCGCGGCATGGCTACACCTTC
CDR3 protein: CASSKDSRHGYTF

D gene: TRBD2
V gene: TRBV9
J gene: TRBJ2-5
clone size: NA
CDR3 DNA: TGTGCCAGCAGCGTAGGGTTAGCGGGAGTCGAGGAGACCCAGTACTTC
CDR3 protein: CASSVGLAGVEETQYF

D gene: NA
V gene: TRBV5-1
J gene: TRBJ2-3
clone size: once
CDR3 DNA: TGCGCCAGCACGAGGGGGTCTAGCACAGATACGCAGTATTTT
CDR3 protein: CASTRGSSTDTQYF

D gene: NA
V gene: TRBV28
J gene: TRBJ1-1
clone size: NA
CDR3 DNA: TGTGCCAGCTTGGGACCCTTGAACACTGAAGCTTTCTTT
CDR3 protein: CASLGPLNTEAFF

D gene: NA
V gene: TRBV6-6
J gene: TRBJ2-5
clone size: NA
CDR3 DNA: TGTGCCAGCAGTTACGCGCGGGATTGGGAGACCCAGTACTTC
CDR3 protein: CASSYARDWETQYF

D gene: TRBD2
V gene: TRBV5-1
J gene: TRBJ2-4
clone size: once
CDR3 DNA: TGCGCCAGCAGCTTGGTCGGCGGCGGGAGAGGGGACAAAAACATTCAGTACTTC
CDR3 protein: CASSLVGGGRGDKNIQYF

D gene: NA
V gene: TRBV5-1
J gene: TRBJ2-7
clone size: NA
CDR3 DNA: TGCGCCAGCAGCTTGGGCCAGGAGGTCAACGAGCAGTACTTC
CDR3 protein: CASSLGQEVNEQYF

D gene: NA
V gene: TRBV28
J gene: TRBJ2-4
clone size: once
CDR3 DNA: TGTGCCAGCACCCTCGGACGGGGCAAAAACATTCAGTACTTC
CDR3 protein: CASTLGRGKNIQYF

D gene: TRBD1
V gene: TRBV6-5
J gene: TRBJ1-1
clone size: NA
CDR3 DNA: TGTGCCAGCAGTCACAGACAGGGGATGCCTTTCTTT
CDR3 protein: CASSHRQGMPFF

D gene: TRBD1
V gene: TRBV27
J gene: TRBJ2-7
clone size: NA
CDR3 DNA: TGTGCCAGCAGTTTATCGCGACAGGGGAATGGTTACGAGCAGTACTTC
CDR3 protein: CASSLSRQGNGYEQYF

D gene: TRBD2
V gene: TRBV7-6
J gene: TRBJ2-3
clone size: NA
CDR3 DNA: TGTGCCAGCAGCTTCTACGTAGCGGGAGGGCCGGTAGATACGCAGTATTTT
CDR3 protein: CASSFYVAGGPVDTQYF

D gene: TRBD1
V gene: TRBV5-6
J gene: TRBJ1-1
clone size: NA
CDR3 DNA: TGTGCCAGCAGCTTGGTCGGCAGGGGGCCCACCACTGAAGCTTTCTTT
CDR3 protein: CASSLVGRGPTTEAFF

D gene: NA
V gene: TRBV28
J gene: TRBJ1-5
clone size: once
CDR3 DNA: TGTGCCAGCAGCAATGCCCCCCTGAGGGGAAGCAATCAGCCCCAGCATTTT
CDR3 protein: CASSNAPLRGSNQPQHF

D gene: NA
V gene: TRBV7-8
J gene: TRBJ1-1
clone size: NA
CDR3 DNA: TGTGCCAGCAGCACCGCCCGGACCGAAAACGGCAATTTT
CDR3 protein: CASSTARTENGNF

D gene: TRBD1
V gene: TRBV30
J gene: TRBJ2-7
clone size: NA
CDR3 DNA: TGTGCCTGGAGTGACAGGGGGCGCGGCCGCGAGCAGTACTTC
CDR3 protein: CAWSDRGRGREQYF

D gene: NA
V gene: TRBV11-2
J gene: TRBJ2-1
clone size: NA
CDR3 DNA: TGTGCCAGCAGCCCGGACTCCAACAGGGAGTACAATGAGCAGTTCTTC
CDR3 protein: CASSPDSNREYNEQFF

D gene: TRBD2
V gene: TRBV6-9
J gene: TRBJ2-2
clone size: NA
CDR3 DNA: TGTGCCAGCAATCTCAAGGGAGGGTCGAGGGCCGGGGAGCTGTTTTTT
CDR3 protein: CASNLKGGSRAGELFF

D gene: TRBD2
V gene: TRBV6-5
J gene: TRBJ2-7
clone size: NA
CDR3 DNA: TGTGCCAGCAGTTTAACTAGCGGCAGAAACGAGCAGTACTTC
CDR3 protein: CASSLTSGRNEQYF

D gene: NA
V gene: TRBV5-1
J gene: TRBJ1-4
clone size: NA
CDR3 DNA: TGCGCCAGCAGCTTCAGTTTAGTTGCAACTAATGAAAAACTGTTTTTT
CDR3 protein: CASSFSLVATNEKLFF

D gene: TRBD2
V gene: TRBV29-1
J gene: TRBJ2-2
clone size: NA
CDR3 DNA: TGCAGCGTTGAGTGGCTAGCGGGGGTAACCGGGGAGCTGTTTTTT
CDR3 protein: CSVEWLAGVTGELFF

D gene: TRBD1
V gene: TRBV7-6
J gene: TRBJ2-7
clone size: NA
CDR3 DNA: TGTGCCAGCAGCTTAGGATCGGCCGGACAGGGGCAATACTACGAGCAGTACTTC
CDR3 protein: CASSLGSAGQGQYYEQYF

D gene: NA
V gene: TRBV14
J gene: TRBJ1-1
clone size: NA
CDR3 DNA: TGTGCCAGCAGCCAGGCCGGGCTCGAGCTTTTCTTT
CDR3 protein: CASSQAGLELFF

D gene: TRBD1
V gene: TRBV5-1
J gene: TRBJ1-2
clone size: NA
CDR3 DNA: TGCGCCAGCAGCTTGGGGGACAGGGTTGGCTACACCTTC
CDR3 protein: CASSLGDRVGYTF

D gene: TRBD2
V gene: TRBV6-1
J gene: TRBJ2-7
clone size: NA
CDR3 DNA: TGTGCCAGCAGTGATCTGGGTAGCGGGAGGCACATCAAAAACGAGCAGTACTTC
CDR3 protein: CASSDLGSGRHIKNEQYF

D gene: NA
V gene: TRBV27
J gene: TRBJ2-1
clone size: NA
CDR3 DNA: TGTGCCAGCAGGTACCGTCCGGGGCCGGGGTACAATGAGCAGTTCTTC
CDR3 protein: CASRYRPGPGYNEQFF

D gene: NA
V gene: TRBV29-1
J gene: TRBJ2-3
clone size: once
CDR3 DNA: TGCAGCGTTGATTCGGGAACACAGGATACGCAGTATTTT
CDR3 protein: CSVDSGTQDTQYF

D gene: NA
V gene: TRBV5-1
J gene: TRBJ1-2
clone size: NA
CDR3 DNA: TGCGCCAGCAGCCCTGTCCGTGGGGGGTATGGCTACACCTTC
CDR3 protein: CASSPVRGGYGYTF